This T cell receptor beta chain appears in the sequencing data of a study of cytomegalovirus exposure and HLA in healthy donors. Study background: In an earlier analysis, approximately 120 million unique TCR beta sequences were found from 150 million to 200 million T cells.

PCR employed 60 Vbeta and 13 Jbeta primers. Clones were read by immunoSEQ multiplex PCR, and TCRdb kept only the in-frame ones, dropping some. The table has under 200,000 clones, 83% seen once. CDR1 SEHNR and CDR2 FQNEAQ come from the germline V gene (reference sequence). The CDR3 loop spans 15 amino acids. With V trimmed by 1 base and J by 11 bases, 7 bases remained unmatched. The sequenced sample was PBMCs. The chain uses TRBV7-9 and TRBJ2-1, with 11 bases matching TRBD2. The source is a middle-aged man in good health and CMV-seropositive. For the CDR3, the DNA is TGTGCCAGCAGCTTAGGGCTAGCGGGAGGATGGAAGCAGTTCTTC. As protein: CASSLGLAGGWKQFF.